This T cell receptor (beta chain) stems from a study of graft-versus-host responses after intestinal transplantation. Study information: Anti-thymocyte globulin served as induction for all recipients, who then took tacrolimus and steroids for 2 to 4 years.

This clone was observed a single time. Its specificity is unknown. Repertoires were generated with immunoSEQ multiplex PCR, while TCRdb's copy carries only in-frame clones and drops some. In the table there are about 27,000 clones, around 80% of which are singletons. The V gene's germline CDR1 is SGDLS and CDR2 YYNGEE. Trimming pared 1 base from V and 7 bases from J, leaving 8 bases between. The CDR3 is made up of 13 amino acids. The J gene is TRBJ2-2, the V gene TRBV9; TRBD1 is a possible D gene (5 bases). Specimen: unstimulated CD4+ T cells sorted from spleen or lymph node cells, collected before intestinal transplant. This clonotype originated in a human donor who received an intestinal transplant. Here the CDR3 reads CASSVFRGGELFF. The CDR3 DNA reads TGTGCCAGCAGCGTATTTAGGGGCGGGGAGCTGTTTTTT.